The rows below give T cell receptor beta chains drawn from one sample of a study of coeliac disease. Profiling relied on immunoSEQ multiplex PCR, and the TCRdb table lists in-frame clones only, not all of them. The sample shows over 5,500 clones, around 62% of them seen only once. Specimen: lymphocytes from the gut lamina propria. The receptors derive from a man aged 60-69 years with celiac disease on a gluten-free diet. The CDR3 runs from the conserved cysteine through the conserved F or W. A D gene is named only where the DNA matches it firmly. For some rows the clone size is stated as once, few or many, or as a class when expanded; others skip it.

V: TRBV6-5
size: once
D: .
J: TRBJ1-1
CDR3: CASRLELNTEAFF
DNA: TGTGCCAGTAGACTGGAGCTGAACACTGAAGCTTTCTTT

V: TRBV27
size: .
D: .
J: TRBJ2-7
CDR3: CASSKREGGGHEQYF
DNA: TGTGCCAGCTCCAAGCGAGAGGGAGGTGGCCACGAGCAGTACTTC

V: TRBV7-8
size: .
D: TRBD2
J: TRBJ2-5
CDR3: CASSPNGGVRETQYF
DNA: TGTGCCAGCAGCCCAAACGGGGGGGTTCGGGAGACCCAGTACTTC

V: TRBV9
size: .
D: .
J: TRBJ1-1
CDR3: CASSDGGAGTEAFF
DNA: TGTGCCAGCAGCGATGGGGGGGCTGGGACTGAAGCTTTCTTT

V: TRBV9
size: .
D: .
J: TRBJ2-1
CDR3: CASSFAGSSYNEQFF
DNA: TGTGCCAGCAGCTTCGCGGGGTCCTCCTACAATGAGCAGTTCTTC

V: TRBV6-1
size: .
D: .
J: TRBJ2-7
CDR3: CASSPRISGAYEQYF
DNA: TGTGCCAGCAGTCCCCGGATTAGCGGAGCCTACGAGCAGTACTTC

V: TRBV18
size: .
D: TRBD1
J: TRBJ1-4
CDR3: CASSQGGSEKLFF
DNA: TGTGCCAGCTCCCAGGGGGGTAGCGAAAAACTGTTTTTT

V: TRBV6-5
size: .
D: TRBD2
J: TRBJ2-7
CDR3: CASSTSGGSYEQYF
DNA: TGTGCCAGCAGCACTAGCGGGGGATCCTACGAGCAGTACTTC

V: TRBV20-1
size: .
D: .
J: TRBJ2-7
CDR3: CSALYSYEQYF
DNA: TGCAGTGCCCTATACTCCTACGAGCAGTACTTC

V: TRBV30
size: .
D: .
J: TRBJ1-2
CDR3: CAWSRRGNYGYTF
DNA: TGTGCCTGGAGCCGGCGGGGTAACTATGGCTACACCTTC

V: TRBV6-6
size: .
D: .
J: TRBJ2-1
CDR3: CASSYGGAGDNEQFF
DNA: TGTGCCAGCAGTTACGGGGGGGCAGGAGACAATGAGCAGTTCTTC

V: TRBV6-5
size: few
D: .
J: TRBJ2-7
CDR3: CASRNGQTHEQYF
DNA: TGTGCCAGCAGAAACGGACAGACCCACGAGCAGTACTTC

V: TRBV6-5
size: once
D: .
J: TRBJ1-4
CDR3: CASSYSSRGPTEKLFF
DNA: TGTGCCAGCAGTTACTCCAGCAGGGGCCCAACTGAAAAACTGTTTTTT

V: TRBV2
size: .
D: .
J: TRBJ2-7
CDR3: CASSFDSLSYEQYF
DNA: TGTGCCAGCAGTTTCGACAGCCTTTCCTACGAGCAGTACTTC

V: TRBV6-1
size: few
D: .
J: TRBJ2-7
CDR3: CASSVENLSYEQYF
DNA: TGTGCCAGCAGTGTGGAGAACCTCTCCTACGAGCAGTACTTC

V: TRBV11-2
size: few
D: .
J: TRBJ1-1
CDR3: CASSLVEQEMNTEAFF
DNA: TGTGCCAGCAGCTTGGTGGAACAGGAGATGAACACTGAAGCTTTCTTT

V: TRBV15
size: .
D: .
J: TRBJ1-6
CDR3: CATRFPGGPLHF
DNA: TGTGCCACCAGATTCCCCGGGGGGCCCCTCCACTTT

V: TRBV5-4
size: once
D: .
J: TRBJ2-7
CDR3: CASSPMPGLRTGSYEQYF
DNA: TGTGCCAGCAGCCCTATGCCGGGACTCAGGACGGGCTCCTACGAGCAGTACTTC

V: TRBV28
size: .
D: .
J: TRBJ1-2
CDR3: CASRTANYGYTF
DNA: TGTGCCAGCAGGACAGCGAACTATGGCTACACCTTC

V: TRBV19
size: .
D: TRBD2
J: TRBJ2-4
CDR3: CASSIEAGEDIQYF
DNA: TGTGCCAGTAGTATTGAGGCGGGGGAGGACATTCAGTACTTC

V: TRBV7-2
size: .
D: .
J: TRBJ2-1
CDR3: CASSLGPRSYNEQFF
DNA: TGTGCCAGCAGCTTGGGGCCCCGCTCCTACAATGAGCAGTTCTTC

V: TRBV28
size: .
D: TRBD1
J: TRBJ2-7
CDR3: CASRPGDRPSYEQYF
DNA: TGTGCCAGCAGACCCGGGGACAGACCCTCCTACGAGCAGTACTTC

V: TRBV19
size: .
D: .
J: TRBJ1-1
CDR3: CASSPRDLAEAFF
DNA: TGTGCCAGTAGTCCACGGGACTTGGCTGAAGCTTTCTTT

V: TRBV4-1
size: .
D: .
J: TRBJ2-7
CDR3: CASSQDRWATNSDEQYF
DNA: TGCGCCAGCAGCCAAGACCGATGGGCAACGAATAGCGACGAGCAGTACTTC

V: TRBV7-9
size: .
D: .
J: TRBJ2-1
CDR3: CASSFREGNIIEQFF
DNA: TGTGCCAGCAGCTTCCGAGAGGGCAACATCATTGAGCAGTTCTTC

V: TRBV5-1
size: .
D: TRBD2
J: TRBJ2-2
CDR3: CASSRKWEGTVNTGELFF
DNA: TGCGCCAGCAGCCGAAAGTGGGAGGGGACCGTCAATACCGGGGAGCTGTTTTTT

V: TRBV27
size: .
D: .
J: TRBJ2-7
CDR3: CASSSSSYEQYF
DNA: TGTGCCAGCAGTTCTAGCTCCTACGAGCAGTACTTC

V: TRBV6-6
size: .
D: .
J: TRBJ1-5
CDR3: CASTLRVNQPQHF
DNA: TGTGCCAGCACCCTTCGGGTCAATCAGCCCCAGCATTTT

V: TRBV28
size: few
D: TRBD2
J: TRBJ2-3
CDR3: CASSLGGFGTDTQYF
DNA: TGTGCCAGCAGTTTGGGAGGGTTTGGCACAGATACGCAGTATTTT

V: TRBV28
size: .
D: .
J: TRBJ1-2
CDR3: CASSFSTAYGYTF
DNA: TGTGCCAGCAGTTTCTCGACAGCATATGGCTACACCTTC

V: TRBV5-8
size: .
D: TRBD1
J: TRBJ2-3
CDR3: CASSLWDRKADTQYF
DNA: TGTGCCAGCAGCTTGTGGGACAGGAAGGCGGATACGCAGTATTTT

V: TRBV6-1
size: once
D: .
J: TRBJ2-7
CDR3: CASAGRQGQREQYF
DNA: TGTGCCAGCGCCGGACGGCAGGGCCAACGGGAGCAGTACTTC

V: TRBV18
size: few
D: TRBD1
J: TRBJ1-1
CDR3: CASSPPEGALSKAFF
DNA: TGTGCCAGCTCACCACCGGAGGGGGCGCTTAGTAAAGCTTTCTTT

V: TRBV6-5
size: few
D: TRBD1
J: TRBJ1-5
CDR3: CASSYRSTGTQPQHF
DNA: TGTGCCAGCAGTTACAGGTCGACAGGGACCCAGCCCCAGCATTTT

V: TRBV5-1
size: once
D: TRBD1
J: TRBJ1-4
CDR3: CASSPRTGLSEKLFF
DNA: TGCGCCAGCAGCCCGAGGACAGGGTTGTCTGAAAAACTGTTTTTT

V: TRBV10-3
size: .
D: TRBD1
J: TRBJ2-7
CDR3: CAISLTGKNEQYF
DNA: TGTGCCATCAGTCTGACAGGGAAAAACGAGCAGTACTTC

V: TRBV7-2
size: .
D: TRBD1
J: TRBJ1-2
CDR3: CASSVGQGLNYGYTF
DNA: TGTGCCAGCAGCGTGGGACAGGGCCTTAACTATGGCTACACCTTC

V: TRBV4-2
size: once
D: .
J: TRBJ1-5
CDR3: CASSQGPPREYQPQHF
DNA: TGTGCCAGCAGCCAGGGCCCGCCGAGGGAGTATCAGCCCCAGCATTTT

V: TRBV19
size: .
D: .
J: TRBJ2-7
CDR3: CASSISTVGSEQYF
DNA: TGTGCCAGTAGTATCTCGACAGTGGGTAGCGAGCAGTACTTC

V: TRBV11-2
size: .
D: .
J: TRBJ2-3
CDR3: CASSLWGPTDTQYF
DNA: TGTGCCAGCAGCTTATGGGGGCCCACAGATACGCAGTATTTT

V: TRBV18
size: .
D: TRBD1
J: TRBJ1-1
CDR3: CASSGQGGTEAFF
DNA: TGTGCCAGCTCAGGACAGGGAGGAACTGAAGCTTTCTTT

V: TRBV14
size: few
D: .
J: TRBJ1-2
CDR3: CASSDERRTWEGGGYTF
DNA: TGTGCCAGCAGCGACGAGCGGAGGACCTGGGAAGGCGGTGGCTACACCTTC

V: TRBV25-1
size: few
D: .
J: TRBJ2-2
CDR3: CASTLPGARHTGELFF
DNA: TGTGCCAGCACCCTGCCAGGGGCCAGACACACCGGGGAGCTGTTTTTT

V: TRBV6-4
size: few
D: TRBD1
J: TRBJ1-5
CDR3: CASSDPGQGWNQPQHF
DNA: TGTGCCAGCAGTGACCCGGGACAGGGATGGAATCAGCCCCAGCATTTT

V: TRBV28
size: .
D: TRBD2
J: TRBJ2-5
CDR3: CASSLAGGHVEETQYF
DNA: TGTGCCAGCAGTTTAGCGGGGGGGCATGTCGAAGAGACCCAGTACTTC

V: TRBV6-1
size: once
D: .
J: TRBJ2-7
CDR3: CASSEIGMSSYEQYF
DNA: TGTGCCAGCAGTGAAATCGGGATGAGCTCCTACGAGCAGTACTTC

V: TRBV5-1
size: .
D: TRBD2
J: TRBJ2-3
CDR3: CASSPQWGGADTQYF
DNA: TGCGCCAGCAGCCCCCAGTGGGGGGGGGCAGATACGCAGTATTTT

V: TRBV5-6
size: .
D: .
J: TRBJ1-2
CDR3: CASSQKPDSPYGYTF
DNA: TGTGCCAGCAGCCAAAAGCCGGACAGTCCCTATGGCTACACCTTC

V: TRBV19
size: .
D: .
J: TRBJ2-1
CDR3: CASIQSRTGNNEQFF
DNA: TGTGCCAGTATCCAGAGTAGGACTGGAAACAATGAGCAGTTCTTC

V: TRBV9
size: .
D: .
J: TRBJ1-5
CDR3: CASSGGLNQPQHF
DNA: TGTGCCAGCAGTGGGGGCTTAAATCAGCCCCAGCATTTT